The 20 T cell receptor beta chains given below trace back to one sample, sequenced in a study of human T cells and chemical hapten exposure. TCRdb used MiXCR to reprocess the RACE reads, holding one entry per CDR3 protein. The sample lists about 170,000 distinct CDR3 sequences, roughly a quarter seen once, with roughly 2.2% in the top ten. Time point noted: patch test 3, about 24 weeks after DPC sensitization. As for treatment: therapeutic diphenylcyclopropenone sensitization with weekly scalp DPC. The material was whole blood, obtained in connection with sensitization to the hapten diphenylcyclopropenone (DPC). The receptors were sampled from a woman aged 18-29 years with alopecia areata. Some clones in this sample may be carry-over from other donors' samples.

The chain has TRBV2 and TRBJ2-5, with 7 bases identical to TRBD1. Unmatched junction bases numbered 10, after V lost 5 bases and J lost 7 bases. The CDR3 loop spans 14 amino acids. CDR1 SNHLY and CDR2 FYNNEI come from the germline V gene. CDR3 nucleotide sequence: TGTGCCAGCAGTTCGACAGGGTGGGCGGGGACCCAGTACTTC. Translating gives CASSSTGWAGTQYF. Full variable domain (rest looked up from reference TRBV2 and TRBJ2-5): EPEVTQTPSHQVTQMGQEVILRCVPISNHLYFYWYRQILGQKVEFLVSFYNNEISEKSEIFDDQFSVERPDGSNFTLKIRSTKLEDSAMYFCASSSTGWAGTQYFGPGTRLLVL.

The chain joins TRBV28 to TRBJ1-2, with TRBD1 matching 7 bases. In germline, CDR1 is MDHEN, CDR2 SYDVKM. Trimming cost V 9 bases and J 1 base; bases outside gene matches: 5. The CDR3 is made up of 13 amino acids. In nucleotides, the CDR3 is TGTGCCAGTGGACAGGACCTTAACTATGGCTACACCTTC. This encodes CASGQDLNYGYTF.

CDR3 region: CASSLGDEPQHF. As DNA, the CDR3 is TGTGCCAGCAGCTTAGGGGACGAGCCCCAGCATTTT. The rearrangement joins TRBV7-9 to TRBJ1-5; a weak D match, TRBD1 (5 bases). Per germline, CDR1 SEHNR and CDR2 FQNEAQ (reference sequence). V gave up 1 base and J gave up 8 bases, with 6 bases separating them. The CDR3 has 12 amino acids.

CDR3 region: CSASPGGLQPQHF. CDR3 coding DNA: TGCAGTGCTAGTCCAGGGGGCTTGCAGCCCCAGCATTTT. The rearrangement uses TRBV20-1 and TRBJ1-5, with 8 bases aligning to TRBD1. This CDR3 has 13 residues. Looked up from germline, CDR1 is DFQATT and CDR2 is SNEGSKA (reference sequence). The ends lost 3 bases at V and 7 bases at J; junction bases unmatched: 5.

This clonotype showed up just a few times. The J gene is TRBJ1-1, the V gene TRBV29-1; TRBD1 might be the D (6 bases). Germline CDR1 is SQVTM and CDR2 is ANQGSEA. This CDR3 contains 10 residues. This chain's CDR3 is CTAGDTEAFF. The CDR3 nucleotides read TGCACGGCAGGGGACACTGAAGCTTTCTTT.

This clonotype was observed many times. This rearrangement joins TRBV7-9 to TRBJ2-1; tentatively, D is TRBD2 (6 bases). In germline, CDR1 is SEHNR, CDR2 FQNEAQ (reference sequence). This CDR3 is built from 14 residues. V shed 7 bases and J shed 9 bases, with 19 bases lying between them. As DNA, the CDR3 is TGTGCCAGCAACCCACGCCCGGGGGTGGGTGAGCAGTTCTTC. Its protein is CASNPRPGVGEQFF.

The CDR3 here is CASTSGLKETQYF. The CDR3 DNA sequence: TGCGCCAGCACATCGGGGTTAAAAGAGACCCAGTACTTC. This rearrangement joins TRBV10-2 to TRBJ2-5, with D possibly being TRBD2 (5 bases). The germline CDR1 and CDR2 sequences are WSHSY and SAAADI. The CDR3 has 13 residues. The ends were cut back, 7 bases at V and 3 bases at J, with 12 bases in the middle.

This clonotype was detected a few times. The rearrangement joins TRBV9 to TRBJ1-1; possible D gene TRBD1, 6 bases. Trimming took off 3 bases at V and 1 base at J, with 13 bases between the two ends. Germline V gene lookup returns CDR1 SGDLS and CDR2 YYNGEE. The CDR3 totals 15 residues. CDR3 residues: CASSAGGGGNTEAFF. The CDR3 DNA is TGTGCCAGCAGCGCGGGAGGAGGGGGGAACACTGAAGCTTTCTTT. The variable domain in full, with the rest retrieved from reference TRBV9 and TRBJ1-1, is DSGVTQTPKHLITATGQRVTLRCSPRSGDLSVYWYQQSLDQGLQFLIQYYNGEERAKGNILERFSAQQFPDLHSELNLSSLELGDSALYFCASSAGGGGNTEAFFGQGTRLTVV.

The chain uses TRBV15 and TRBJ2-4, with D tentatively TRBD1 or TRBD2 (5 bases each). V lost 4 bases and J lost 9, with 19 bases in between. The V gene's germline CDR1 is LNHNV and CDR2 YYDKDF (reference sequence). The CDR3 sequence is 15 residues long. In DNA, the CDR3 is TGTGCCACCAGCACCCCCGGGACGGAGAGGGGCATTCAGTACTTC. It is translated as CATSTPGTERGIQYF. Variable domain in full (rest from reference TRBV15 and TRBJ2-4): DAMVIQNPRYQVTQFGKPVTLSCSQTLNHNVMYWYQQKSSQAPKLLFHYYDKDFNNEADTPDNFQSRRPNTSFCFLDIRSPGLGDTAMYLCATSTPGTERGIQYFGAGTRLSVL.

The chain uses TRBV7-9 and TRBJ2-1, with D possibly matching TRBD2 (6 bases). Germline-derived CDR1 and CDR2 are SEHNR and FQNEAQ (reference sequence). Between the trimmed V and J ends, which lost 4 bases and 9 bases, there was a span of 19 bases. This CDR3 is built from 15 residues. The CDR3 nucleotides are TGTGCCAGCAGCTCGGTCCGGGAGCGATACGGTGAGCAGTTCTTC. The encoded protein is CASSSVRERYGEQFF. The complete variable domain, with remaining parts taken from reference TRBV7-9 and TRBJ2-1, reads DTGVSQNPRHKITKRGQNVTFRCDPISEHNRLYWYRQTLGQGPEFLTYFQNEAQLEKSRLLSDRFSAERPKGSFSTLEIQRTEQGDSAMYLCASSSVRERYGEQFFGPGTRLTVL.

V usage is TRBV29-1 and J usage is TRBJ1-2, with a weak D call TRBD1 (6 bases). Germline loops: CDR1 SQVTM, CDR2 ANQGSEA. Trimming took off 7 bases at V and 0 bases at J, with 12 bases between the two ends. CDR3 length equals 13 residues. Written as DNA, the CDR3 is TGCAGCGCAGCTGACAGGACTAACTATGGCTACACCTTC. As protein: CSAADRTNYGYTF.

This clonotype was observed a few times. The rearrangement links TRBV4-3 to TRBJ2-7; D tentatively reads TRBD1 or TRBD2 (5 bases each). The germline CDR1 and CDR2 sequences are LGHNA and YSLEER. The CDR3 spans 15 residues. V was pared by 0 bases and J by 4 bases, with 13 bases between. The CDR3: CASSQDRDQFYEQYF. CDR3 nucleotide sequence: TGCGCCAGCAGCCAAGATCGGGACCAATTTTACGAGCAGTACTTC.

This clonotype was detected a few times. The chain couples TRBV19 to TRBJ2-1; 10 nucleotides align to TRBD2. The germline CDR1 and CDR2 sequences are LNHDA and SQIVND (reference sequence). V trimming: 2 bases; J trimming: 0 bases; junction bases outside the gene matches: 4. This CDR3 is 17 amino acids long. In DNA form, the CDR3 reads TGTGCCAGTAGTATATCCTCTAGCGGGAGCTCCTACAATGAGCAGTTCTTC. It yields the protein CASSISSSGSSYNEQFF.

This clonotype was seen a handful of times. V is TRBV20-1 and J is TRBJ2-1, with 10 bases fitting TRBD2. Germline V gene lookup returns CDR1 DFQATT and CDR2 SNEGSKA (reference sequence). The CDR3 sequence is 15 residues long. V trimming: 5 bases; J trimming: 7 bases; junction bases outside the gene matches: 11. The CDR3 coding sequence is TGCAGTGCTCCCCCTCTAGCGGGAGACGTAAATGAGCAGTTCTTC. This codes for CSAPPLAGDVNEQFF.

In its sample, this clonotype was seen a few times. For the CDR3, the DNA is TGTGCCAGCAGCGTAGAACTAGCGGGGGGTAGACCAACCGGGGAGCTGTTTTTT. It specifies CASSVELAGGRPTGELFF. The chain combines TRBV9 with TRBJ2-2; the match to TRBD2 covers 12 bases. The CDR3 loop spans 18 amino acids. J gave up 5 bases and V 0 bases, and 8 bases lay outside the gene matches. Germline values: CDR1 SGDLS, CDR2 YYNGEE.

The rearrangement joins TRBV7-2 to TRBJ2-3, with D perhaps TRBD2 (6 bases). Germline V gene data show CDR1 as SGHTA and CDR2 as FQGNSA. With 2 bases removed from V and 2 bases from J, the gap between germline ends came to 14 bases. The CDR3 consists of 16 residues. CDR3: CASSLIGGEDTDTQYF. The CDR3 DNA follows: TGTGCCAGCAGCTTAATCGGCGGGGAGGACACAGATACGCAGTATTTT.

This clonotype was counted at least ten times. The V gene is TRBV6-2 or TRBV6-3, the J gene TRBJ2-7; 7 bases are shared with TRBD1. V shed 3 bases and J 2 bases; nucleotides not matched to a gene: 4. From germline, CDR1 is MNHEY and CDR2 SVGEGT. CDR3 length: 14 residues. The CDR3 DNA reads TGTGCCAGCAGTTATGGTGGACAGGCCTACGAGCAGTACTTC. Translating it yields CASSYGGQAYEQYF.

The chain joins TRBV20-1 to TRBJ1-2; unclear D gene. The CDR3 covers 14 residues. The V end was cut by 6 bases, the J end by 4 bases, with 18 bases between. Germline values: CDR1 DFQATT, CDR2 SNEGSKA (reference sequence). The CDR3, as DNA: TGCAGTGCAAACCAGGAACTGCCGCCCTATGGCTACACCTTC. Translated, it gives CSANQELPPYGYTF.

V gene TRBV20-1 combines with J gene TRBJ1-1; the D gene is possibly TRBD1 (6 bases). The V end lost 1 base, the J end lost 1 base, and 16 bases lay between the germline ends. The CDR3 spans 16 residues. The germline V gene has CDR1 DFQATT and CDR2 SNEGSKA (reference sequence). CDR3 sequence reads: CSARGPSGTKNTEAFF. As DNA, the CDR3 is TGCAGTGCTAGAGGACCCTCCGGGACAAAGAACACTGAAGCTTTCTTT.

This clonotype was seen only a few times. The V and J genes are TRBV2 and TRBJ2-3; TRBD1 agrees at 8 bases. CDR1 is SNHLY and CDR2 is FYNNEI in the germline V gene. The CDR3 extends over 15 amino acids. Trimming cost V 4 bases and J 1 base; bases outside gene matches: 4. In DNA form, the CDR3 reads TGTGCCAGCAGTGCTGACAGGGGCGGCACAGATACGCAGTATTTT. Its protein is CASSADRGGTDTQYF.